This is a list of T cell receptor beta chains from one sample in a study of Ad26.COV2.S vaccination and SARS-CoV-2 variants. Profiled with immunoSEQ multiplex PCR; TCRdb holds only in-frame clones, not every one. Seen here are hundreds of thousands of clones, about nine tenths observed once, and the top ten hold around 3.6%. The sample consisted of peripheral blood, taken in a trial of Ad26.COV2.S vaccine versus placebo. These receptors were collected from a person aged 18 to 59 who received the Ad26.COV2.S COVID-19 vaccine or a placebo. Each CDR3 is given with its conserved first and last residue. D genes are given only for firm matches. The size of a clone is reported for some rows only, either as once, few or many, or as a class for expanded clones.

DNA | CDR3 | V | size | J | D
TGTGCCAGCAGTTCTGGGACAGGTTCCTCTGGAAACACCATATATTTT | CASSSGTGSSGNTIYF | TRBV28 | - | TRBJ1-3 | TRBD1
TGTGCCAGTTCGGGACTAGCGGGCGCCACGCAGTATTTT | CASSGLAGATQYF | TRBV14 | - | TRBJ2-3 | TRBD2
TGCGCCAGCAGCTCGTGGTCAGGGGGCGAGCAGTACTTC | CASSSWSGGEQYF | TRBV5-1 | - | TRBJ2-7 | TRBD1
TGTGCCTGGAGGGTGACAGGGCGACTACTAAAGGGCGAGCAGTACTTC | CAWRVTGRLLKGEQYF | TRBV30 | - | TRBJ2-7 | TRBD1
TGCAGCGCAAAACCCAGGGTCTCTGGAAACACCATATATTTT | CSAKPRVSGNTIYF | TRBV29-1 | - | TRBJ1-3 | -
TGTGCCAGCAGCTTGGCTTTAGGGACAGGGATCACAGATACGCAGTATTTT | CASSLALGTGITDTQYF | TRBV7-2 | - | TRBJ2-3 | TRBD1
TGTGCCAGCCGCCGGGACAGGAGGATCCTTGCCAACTATGGCTACACCTTC | CASRRDRRILANYGYTF | TRBV19 | - | TRBJ1-2 | TRBD1
TGTGCCAGCAGCTTAGGGCAGGGGCTATACAATGAGCAGTTCTTC | CASSLGQGLYNEQFF | TRBV7-2 | - | TRBJ2-1 | -
TGCGCCAGCAGCTGGAGGAGCGGGCTCTACAATGAGCAGTTCTTC | CASSWRSGLYNEQFF | TRBV4-3 | - | TRBJ2-1 | -
TGTGCCAGCTCACCAGAGACAGGGGGCTCAGTCGGCAATCAGCCCCAGCATTTT | CASSPETGGSVGNQPQHF | TRBV18 | - | TRBJ1-5 | TRBD1
TGCAGTGCTAGTCCCAGAACTGGAAACACCATATATTTT | CSASPRTGNTIYF | TRBV20-1 | - | TRBJ1-3 | -
TGTGCCAGCAGCTTGGCCTCGGGTGATTCACCCCTCCACTTT | CASSLASGDSPLHF | TRBV5-4 | - | TRBJ1-6 | -
TGTGCCAGCAGCTTAGCCGGGACCTATGGCTACACCTTC | CASSLAGTYGYTF | TRBV7-2 | once | TRBJ1-2 | -
TGTGCCAGCAGTTACTCAGGAGTAGGGACTGAAGCTTTCTTT | CASSYSGVGTEAFF | TRBV6-5 | - | TRBJ1-1 | -
TGTGCCAGCAGCCATCGTAGGGGAGTCTCCTACGAGCAGTACTTC | CASSHRRGVSYEQYF | TRBV14 | - | TRBJ2-7 | -
TGTGCCAGCAGTCCTAGGGGGCTGGGGTATGAGCAGTTCTTC | CASSPRGLGYEQFF | TRBV11-3 | - | TRBJ2-1 | TRBD1
TGTGCCAGCAATCGGAGGGGGGGCCGAGATAACTATGGCTACACCTTC | CASNRRGGRDNYGYTF | TRBV5-6 | - | TRBJ1-2 | -
TGTGCCTGGAGTAGGAATAGCAATCAGCCCCAGCATTTT | CAWSRNSNQPQHF | TRBV30 | - | TRBJ1-5 | -
TGTGCCTGGAGTCCTCCCCTTCCGGGCTCGAACACCTACGAGCAGTACTTC | CAWSPPLPGSNTYEQYF | TRBV30 | - | TRBJ2-7 | -
TGTGCCAGCAGGATCGGGACTTCGAACACCGGGGAGCTGTTTTTT | CASRIGTSNTGELFF | TRBV3-1/TRBV3-2 | - | TRBJ2-2 | -
TGTGCCACCCAGGGGACCGGGGAGCTGTTTTTT | CATQGTGELFF | TRBV12-3/TRBV12-4 | - | TRBJ2-2 | -
TGCAGTGCACATGCTAGGGGCGAGCAGTACTTC | CSAHARGEQYF | TRBV20-1 | - | TRBJ2-7 | -
TGTGCCAGCAGCGTAGGGGGAGGGAGTGATCCCCAGCATTTT | CASSVGGGSDPQHF | TRBV9 | few | TRBJ1-5 | -
TGTGCCAGCAGCCAGGCCGGGATCAACTATGGCTACACCTTC | CASSQAGINYGYTF | TRBV14 | - | TRBJ1-2 | -
TGTGCCAGCAGCATATACAGGGGAACTGGGGCCAACGTCCTGACTTTC | CASSIYRGTGANVLTF | TRBV5-5 | - | TRBJ2-6 | TRBD1
TGCGCCAGCAGCCAAGGTGCCTACGAGCAGTACTTC | CASSQGAYEQYF | TRBV4-1 | - | TRBJ2-7 | -
TGTGCCAGCAGGCTTCATTACACTGAAGCTTTCTTT | CASRLHYTEAFF | TRBV12-3/TRBV12-4 | - | TRBJ1-1 | -
TGTGCCAGCAGCGTCGAAGCAGGGGGCGAGTTAAAGCAGTACTTC | CASSVEAGGELKQYF | TRBV9 | - | TRBJ2-7 | TRBD1
TGTGCCAGCAGTCCGCCTGGATTCTACGAGCAGTACTTC | CASSPPGFYEQYF | TRBV27 | - | TRBJ2-7 | -
TGTGCCAGCAGCCGACCCCCAGGGATCTATGGCTACACCTTC | CASSRPPGIYGYTF | TRBV6-2/TRBV6-3 | - | TRBJ1-2 | -
TGTGCCAGCAGCCAGAGGGGCCTAGAATACAATGAGCAGTTCTTC | CASSQRGLEYNEQFF | TRBV3-1/TRBV3-2 | - | TRBJ2-1 | -
TGTGCCAGCAGCCAGATACAGTTTTGGGGGGAGCAGTACTTC | CASSQIQFWGEQYF | TRBV4-2 | - | TRBJ2-7 | -
TGTGCCAGCAGCTCCCCGACCTACAATGAGCAGTTCTTC | CASSSPTYNEQFF | TRBV9 | once | TRBJ2-1 | -
TGTGCCAGCAGTCCAGGGGGCGGATACACCTTC | CASSPGGGYTF | TRBV2 | - | TRBJ1-2 | TRBD1
TGCAGTGCTAGTGGGGGACAGAGCTCCTACGAGCAGTACTTC | CSASGGQSSYEQYF | TRBV20-1 | - | TRBJ2-7 | TRBD1
TGCGCCAGCAGCTTTGCCCGGATGAACACTGAAGCTTTCTTT | CASSFARMNTEAFF | TRBV5-1 | - | TRBJ1-1 | -
TGTGCCAGCAGCACAGGGGAGAACACTGAAGCTTTCTTT | CASSTGENTEAFF | TRBV3-1/TRBV3-2 | - | TRBJ1-1 | TRBD1
TGTGCCAGCAGCTTATTTGGTCCTGAGACCCAGTACTTC | CASSLFGPETQYF | TRBV7-3 | - | TRBJ2-5 | -
TGTGCCAGCAGTGGGGGCCAGTGGGGGCCCCAGCATTTT | CASSGGQWGPQHF | TRBV12-3/TRBV12-4 | - | TRBJ1-5 | -
TGTGCCAGCAGTCCCGGACCCCAAGGCTACACCTTC | CASSPGPQGYTF | TRBV12-3/TRBV12-4 | - | TRBJ1-2 | -